A single sample gave rise to the 23 T cell receptor beta chains below, sequenced in a study of blood T cell repertoires in COVID-19. Only in-frame clones appear in the TCRdb table, and some are missing; sequencing was by immunoSEQ multiplex PCR. This table holds some 180,000 clones, more than 80% found once. The sample taken for sequencing was peripheral blood. The receptors were gathered from a woman aged 60 to 75 with acute or convalescent COVID-19.

V and J are TRBV27 and TRBJ2-3, with 11 positions matching TRBD2. Germline V gene data show CDR1 as MNHEY and CDR2 as SMNVEV (reference sequence). This CDR3 comprises 15 residues. Trimming cost V 6 bases and J 5 bases; bases outside gene matches: 7. CDR3 amino acids: CASSLRLAGIDTQYF. CDR3 in DNA: TGTGCCAGCAGCCTCAGACTAGCGGGGATAGATACGCAGTATTTT.

Comment on this clone: The sample carries other DNA sequences with the same CDR3. The rearrangement uses TRBV6-5 and TRBJ1-2; D is possibly TRBD1 (6 bases). Trimming left V 5 bases short and J 7 bases short, with 14 bases between. The V gene's germline CDR1 is MNHEY and CDR2 SVGAGI. The CDR3 extends over 13 amino acids. The DNA of the CDR3 is TGTGCCAGCAGTCAACAGGGTCTCGGTGGCTACACCTTC. This translates into CASSQQGLGGYTF.

The chain is built from TRBV29-1 and TRBJ1-2; tentative D call: TRBD1 (5 bases). In germline, CDR1 is SQVTM, CDR2 ANQGSEA. V lost 4 bases and J lost 4, with 10 bases in between. The length of the CDR3 is 12 residues. Written as DNA, the CDR3 is TGCAGCGTTGGTGGAGGGACCTATGGCTACACCTTC. As protein: CSVGGGTYGYTF.

This clone has a single count. This chain uses TRBV30 with TRBJ2-3; tentatively, D is TRBD1 (5 bases). This CDR3 region has 19 residues. CDR1 and CDR2 (germline): GTSNPN, SVGIG (reference sequence). Deletions cut 1 base from V and 1 base from J, with 24 bases between. The CDR3 spells CAWSDPPVGMGQRTDTQYF. The CDR3, as DNA: TGTGCCTGGAGTGACCCCCCCGTAGGGATGGGGCAGCGCACAGATACGCAGTATTTT.

The chain employs TRBV6-5 and TRBJ2-3; D perhaps matches TRBD2 (6 bases). The V end was cut by 1 base, the J end by 4 bases, with 15 bases between. Per germline, CDR1 MNHEY and CDR2 SVGAGI. This CDR3 has 16 amino acids. CDR3 in DNA: TGTGCCAGCAGTTACTTAGGTGGAGGGAGCGCAGATACGCAGTATTTT. Translating gives CASSYLGGGSADTQYF.

This chain uses TRBV25-1 with TRBJ2-5; D may be TRBD1 (6 bases). This CDR3 contains 13 residues. The germline V gene has CDR1 MGHDK and CDR2 SYGVNS. Trimming stripped 3 bases from V and 7 bases from J, with 12 bases between. The DNA of the CDR3 is TGTGCCAGCAGTGACAGGGGTCCCGGGACCCAGTACTTC. Translating gives CASSDRGPGTQYF.

The chain joins TRBV9 to TRBJ2-2, with 12 bases fitting TRBD1. The CDR3 covers 16 residues. The germline V gene encodes CDR1 SGDLS and CDR2 YYNGEE. The V and J ends lost 4 bases and 7 bases, in that order; junction bases with no gene match: 8. The CDR3 sequence: CASSTRDRGQGGELFF. Here the CDR3 DNA reads TGTGCCAGCAGCACCCGGGACAGGGGGCAGGGCGGGGAGCTGTTTTTT. The variable domain in full, completed from reference TRBV9 and TRBJ2-2, reads DSGVTQTPKHLITATGQRVTLRCSPRSGDLSVYWYQQSLDQGLQFLIQYYNGEERAKGNILERFSAQQFPDLHSELNLSSLELGDSALYFCASSTRDRGQGGELFFGEGSRLTVL.

The rearrangement uses TRBV28 and TRBJ1-5; the match to TRBD1 covers 7 bases. CDR3 size: 15 residues. Germline V gene data show CDR1 as MDHEN and CDR2 as SYDVKM. V shed 5 bases, J shed 3 bases, and the junction held 7 bases outside the gene matches. The DNA of the CDR3 is TGTGCCAGCAGTCCGGGGACAGCTTACAATCAGCCCCAGCATTTT. This codes for CASSPGTAYNQPQHF.

This chain uses TRBV3-1 (or the pseudogene TRBV3-2) with TRBJ1-2, with 10 nucleotides matching TRBD1. V lost 4 bases and J lost 3; bases outside the gene matches: 2. The V gene's germline CDR1 is LGHDT and CDR2 YNNKEL (reference sequence). The CDR3 spans 14 residues. The CDR3 DNA reads as TGTGCCAGCAGCCGGGACAGGGGCGACTATGGCTACACCTTC. Amino acid sequence: CASSRDRGDYGYTF.

CDR3 loop: CASSLAGEAYNEQFF. Written as DNA, the CDR3 is TGTGCCAGCAGTTTAGCGGGAGAGGCCTACAATGAGCAGTTCTTC. The V call is TRBV28, the J call TRBJ2-1; 7 nucleotides agree with TRBD2. Germline values: CDR1 MDHEN, CDR2 SYDVKM. The CDR3 contains 15 residues. V lost 2 bases and J lost 2; bases outside the gene matches: 3.

This clone came up many times. This chain joins TRBV23-1 and TRBJ1-5; 9 positions agree with TRBD1. TRBV23-1 is flagged as an ORF with uncertain function. The CDR3 length is 15 residues. Trimming at V came to 6 bases and at J to 7 bases, leaving 10 bases not matched to a gene. CDR3 nucleotide sequence: TGCGCCAGCAGCGGACAGGGGAGGCCTCGGCAGCCCCAGCATTTT. Translated, it gives CASSGQGRPRQPQHF.

Only a few counts were recorded for this clone. This sequence joins TRBV6-6 and TRBJ1-1; TRBD1 is a possible D gene (6 bases). The CDR3 extends over 11 amino acids. The V end was cut by 6 bases, the J end by 7 bases, with 9 bases between. Germline CDR1 MNHNY, CDR2 SVGAGI (reference sequence). This CDR3 is CASRETGEAFF. Written as DNA, the CDR3 is TGTGCCAGCAGGGAGACAGGTGAAGCTTTCTTT.

The V and J genes are TRBV6-1 and TRBJ1-2, with 7 positions matching TRBD1. The germline V gene has CDR1 MNHNS and CDR2 SASEGT. The junction had 5 bases not matched to a gene; V was cut back by 2 bases and J by 11 bases. This CDR3 contains 12 residues. The CDR3 nucleotides read TGTGCCAGCAGTGAATGGGGACAGCCGTACACCTTC. Translated, it gives CASSEWGQPYTF.

The V call is TRBV7-9, the J call TRBJ2-3, with D unclear. Trimming shortened V by 2 bases and J by 5 bases, and 5 bases separated the two germline ends. The CDR3 consists of 12 residues. Germline CDR1 SEHNR, CDR2 FQNEAQ (reference sequence). In DNA form, the CDR3 reads TGTGCCAGCAGCTTAATCGGAGATACGCAGTATTTT. Amino acids: CASSLIGDTQYF.

J is TRBJ2-1 and V is TRBV5-1; 11 bases match TRBD2. V lost 4 bases to trimming and J lost 4 bases; unmatched junction nucleotides: 10. CDR3 length: 17 amino acids. CDR1 is SGHRS, CDR2 YFSETQ, per germline. The CDR3 coding sequence is TGCGCCAGCAGCGAGTCTTTAGCGGGAGGGAAATACAATGAGCAGTTCTTC. This codes for CASSESLAGGKYNEQFF.

The chain employs TRBV29-1 and TRBJ1-2, with TRBD1 identical over 9 bases. Germline loops: CDR1 SQVTM, CDR2 ANQGSEA. V shed 3 bases, J shed 4 bases, and the junction held 12 bases outside the gene matches. CDR3 length: 16 residues. This CDR3 is CSVDVPRTGALYGYTF. DNA of the CDR3: TGCAGCGTTGACGTTCCCCGGACAGGGGCACTCTATGGCTACACCTTC.

This chain connects TRBV19 to TRBJ2-2, with 8 bases lining up with TRBD1. V shed 5 bases and J 3 bases; nucleotides not matched to a gene: 11. The CDR3 spans 17 residues. Per germline, CDR1 LNHDA and CDR2 SQIVND (reference sequence). The CDR3: CASSSPARGLYTGELFF. The CDR3, as DNA: TGTGCCAGTAGTTCCCCGGCCAGGGGGCTGTACACCGGGGAGCTGTTTTTT.

The chain is built from TRBV30 and TRBJ2-3; TRBD1 might be the D (5 bases). V lost 0 bases to trimming and J lost 4 bases, with 8 bases between them. This CDR3 spans 13 amino acids. Germline V gene sequence: CDR1 GTSNPN, CDR2 SVGIG (reference sequence). CDR3 sequence: CAWSVGAPDTQYF. Here the CDR3 DNA reads TGTGCCTGGAGTGTAGGGGCCCCAGATACGCAGTATTTT. Using reference TRBV30 and TRBJ2-3 for the parts outside the CDR3, the full variable domain is SQTIHQWPATLVQPVGSPLSLECTVEGTSNPNLYWYRQAAGRGLQLLFYSVGIGQISSEVPQNLSASRPQDRQFILSSKKLLLSDSGFYLCAWSVGAPDTQYFGPGTRLTVL.

This chain uses TRBV5-1 with TRBJ2-2; D not certain. Deletions cut 5 bases from V and 5 bases from J, with 13 bases between. The CDR3 contains 14 residues. Germline V gene data show CDR1 as SGHRS and CDR2 as YFSETQ. The DNA for the CDR3 is TGCGCCAGCAGTCAATTAAGCGCAACCGGGGAGCTGTTTTTT. It yields the protein CASSQLSATGELFF.

V and J are TRBV5-1 and TRBJ1-4; D is unclear. CDR3 length: 16 amino acids. Germline V lookup: CDR1 SGHRS, CDR2 YFSETQ. V was trimmed by 1 base and J by 1 base, leaving 11 bases between them. The CDR3 region is CASSLNSVGTNEKLFF. CDR3 coding DNA: TGCGCCAGCAGCTTGAACAGTGTGGGAACTAATGAAAAACTGTTTTTT.

This clone was counted a few times. The rearrangement joins TRBV9 to TRBJ1-1; D possibly corresponds to TRBD1 (6 bases). Trimming took off 2 bases at V and 4 bases at J, with 12 bases between the two ends. Germline lookup yields CDR1 SGDLS and CDR2 YYNGEE. The CDR3 has 14 amino acids. The CDR3 protein is CASSVTGTSTEAFF. The CDR3 bases are TGTGCCAGCAGCGTTACAGGGACAAGCACTGAAGCTTTCTTT.

The V call is TRBV5-4, the J call TRBJ2-3; 13 nucleotides line up with TRBD2. The CDR3 runs 15 residues. Germline V gene lookup returns CDR1 SGHNT and CDR2 YYREEE (reference sequence). The V gene end was trimmed by 4 bases and the J gene end by 3 bases; junction bases not matched to a gene: 2. The CDR3 sequence: CASSPGLAGTDTQYF. CDR3 DNA: TGTGCCAGCAGCCCGGGACTAGCGGGAACAGATACGCAGTATTTT.

The V and J genes are TRBV28 and TRBJ2-3; the match to TRBD1 covers 7 bases. V was pared by 3 bases and J by 4 bases, with 4 bases of the junction left unmatched. Germline V gene data show CDR1 as MDHEN and CDR2 as SYDVKM. The CDR3 consists of 14 residues. The CDR3 is CASSLRGRPDTQYF. For the CDR3, the DNA is TGTGCCAGCAGTTTGAGGGGGCGCCCAGATACGCAGTATTTT.